This entry lists 17 T cell receptor beta chains sequenced from one sample in a study of human T cells and chemical hapten exposure. MiXCR was run by TCRdb on the RACE reads, yielding one entry per CDR3 protein. The top ten clones hold roughly 3.4% of a sample with fewer than 100,000 distinct CDR3 sequences, roughly 12% of them seen once. Sample time point: patch test 1, 2 weeks after DPC sensitization. The treatment was: therapeutic diphenylcyclopropenone sensitization with weekly scalp DPC. The sample consisted of whole blood, taken in connection with sensitization to the hapten diphenylcyclopropenone (DPC). Receptors originate from a woman aged 60-75 years with alopecia areata. Some clones in this sample may be carry-over from other donors' samples.

The sample holds many counts of this clonotype. The V call is TRBV29-1, the J call TRBJ2-2; D not resolved. CDR1 SQVTM and CDR2 ANQGSEA come from the germline V gene. V dropped 7 bases and J dropped 1 base, with 7 bases sitting between them. The CDR3 sequence is 12 residues long. The CDR3 coding sequence is TGCAGCGGATGCGAGAACACCGGGGAGCTGTTTTTT. This gives the protein CSGCENTGELFF.

A few counts support this clonotype. The chain joins TRBV20-1 to TRBJ1-2; 9 nucleotides align to TRBD1. The V segment lost 5 bases and the J segment 3 bases; nucleotides outside the gene matches: 19. CDR3 length: 18 residues. Germline V CDR1 and CDR2: DFQATT, SNEGSKA (reference sequence). CDR3 protein: CSALGQGRDYGRDYGYTF. The CDR3 bases are TGCAGTGCTTTGGGACAGGGACGGGACTATGGACGGGACTATGGCTACACCTTC.

This chain uses TRBV24-1 with TRBJ2-3, with 7 bases matching TRBD1. Germline values: CDR1 KGHDR, CDR2 SFDVKD. CDR3 size: 15 residues. V was clipped by 4 bases and J by 1 base; unmatched bases: 4. The CDR3 loop is CATSESGTGTDTQYF. The CDR3 DNA reads TGTGCCACCAGTGAGTCCGGGACAGGCACAGATACGCAGTATTTT.

Here the CDR3 reads CASSSTGGGGPRGGYTF. Written as DNA, the CDR3 is TGTGCCAGCAGCAGTACAGGGGGCGGAGGGCCTCGAGGTGGCTACACCTTC. This chain links TRBV9 with TRBJ1-2; 9 bases are a match to TRBD1. The CDR3 contains 17 residues. CDR1 is SGDLS, CDR2 YYNGEE, per germline. J lost 7 bases, V lost 4 bases, and 17 bases had no gene match.

Points on this clonotype: No conserved phenylalanine or tryptophan is present at the end of the CDR3, so a read error is the likely explanation. V is TRBV7-9 and J is TRBJ1-6; D ambiguous. Trimming cost V 1 base and J 8 bases, with 6 bases left between them. Per germline, CDR1 SEHNR and CDR2 FQNEAQ (reference sequence). This CDR3 has 13 amino acids. CDR3 DNA sequence: TGTGCCAGCAGCTTAGTGTCCGATTCACCCCTCCACTCT. This gives the protein CASSLVSDSPLHS.

The genes are TRBV5-1 and TRBJ2-3; TRBD1 is a possible D gene (5 bases). The CDR3 is 13 amino acids. The V end was cut by 3 bases, the J end by 7 bases, with 12 bases between. Germline V CDR1 and CDR2: SGHRS, YFSETQ. The CDR3 coding sequence is TGCGCCAGCAGCTCGGACACAACGAATACGCAGTATTTT. Translated: CASSSDTTNTQYF.

This clonotype came up a few times. The chain uses TRBV11-2 and TRBJ1-2; 7 nucleotides align to TRBD1. The J segment lost 3 bases and the V segment lost 5 bases, leaving 9 bases of the junction unmatched. The length of the CDR3 is 15 residues. The germline V gene encodes CDR1 SGHAT and CDR2 FQNNGV. CDR3 sequence (DNA): TGTGCCAGCAGCCTCCGACAGGGTGGAGACTATGGCTACACCTTC. It yields the protein CASSLRQGGDYGYTF. The full variable domain, in which reference TRBV11-2 and TRBJ1-2 provide the parts outside the CDR3, is EAGVAQSPRYKIIEKRQSVAFWCNPISGHATLYWYQQILGQGPKLLIQFQNNGVVDDSQLPKDRFSAERLKGVDSTLKIQPAKLEDSAVYLCASSLRQGGDYGYTFGSGTRLTVV.

The chain recombines TRBV7-6 with TRBJ2-1, with TRBD2 identical over 12 bases. This CDR3 spans 14 amino acids. The trim removed 5 bases at V and 7 bases at J, leaving 3 bases unmatched. Germline values: CDR1 SGHVS, CDR2 FNYEAQ. The CDR3 DNA reads TGTGCCAGCAGCCCGACTAGCGGGGGAAATGAGCAGTTCTTC. It encodes CASSPTSGGNEQFF.

In its sample, this clonotype was seen a few times. The rearrangement joins TRBV10-1 to TRBJ2-7, with D perhaps TRBD2 (5 bases). This CDR3 has 13 residues. V lost 1 base and J lost 2, with 6 bases in between. Looked up from germline, CDR1 is WNHNN and CDR2 is SYGVQD (reference sequence). The CDR3 reads CASSEWGAYEQYF. CDR3 nucleotides: TGCGCCAGCAGTGAGTGGGGAGCCTACGAGCAGTACTTC.

With regard to this clonotype: At one boundary the junction diverges from the germline segment, which might be a read error. The chain has TRBV10-3 and TRBJ1-1, with D hard to call. The CDR3 length is 14 residues. Germline values: CDR1 ENHRY, CDR2 SYGVKD. The CDR3 reads CAISEGRLNPEAFF. The CDR3 nucleotides are TGTGCCATCAGTGAGGGACGGTTGAACCCTGAAGCTTTCTTT.

This clonotype was detected many times. The chain has TRBV20-1 and TRBJ2-7; D ambiguous. Trimming cost V 0 bases and J 3 bases, with 15 bases left between them. The germline V gene has CDR1 DFQATT and CDR2 SNEGSKA (reference sequence). The CDR3 is 15 amino acids. The CDR3, as DNA: TGCAGTGCTAGAGAGGGCCACTCTGGCGTCTACGAGCAGTACTTC. Its protein product is CSAREGHSGVYEQYF.

The rearrangement joins TRBV20-1 to TRBJ1-1, with no clear D. The V end lost 3 bases, the J end lost 0 bases, and 8 bases lay between the germline ends. The CDR3 has 13 amino acids. Germline CDR1 DFQATT, CDR2 SNEGSKA (reference sequence). CDR3 sequence: CSASRSMNTEAFF. DNA of the CDR3: TGCAGTGCTAGCCGGAGCATGAACACTGAAGCTTTCTTT.

The chain recombines TRBV7-9 with TRBJ2-5, with 9 nucleotides matching TRBD1. Germline CDR1 is SEHNR and CDR2 is FQNEAQ (reference sequence). The CDR3 is 14 residues long. After removal of 7 bases from V and 5 bases from J, the junction contained 8 bases not matched to a gene. CDR3 nucleotides: TGTGCCAGCAACGGACAGGGGAGTTTCGAGACCCAGTACTTC. Translation: CASNGQGSFETQYF.

Only a few counts were recorded for this clonotype. V is TRBV3-1 and J is TRBJ2-3; TRBD1 matches at 7 bases. The better agreement between TRBJ1-5 and the DNA end casts doubt on the J call. This CDR3 has 16 amino acids. CDR1 LGHDT and CDR2 YNNKEL come from the germline V gene (reference sequence). The CDR3: CASRQRGTEFTDTQHF. The DNA for the CDR3 is TGTGCCAGCAGACAACGAGGGACAGAGTTCACAGATACGCAGCATTTT.

To note about this clonotype: A much more abundant neighbour one base away suggests this may be a read error. This chain links TRBV29-1 with TRBJ2-3; perhaps TRBD1 as D (5 bases). The germline CDR1 and CDR2 sequences are SQVTM and ANQGSEA. This CDR3 is 12 amino acids long. In DNA form, the CDR3 reads TGCAGCATGGACACGGACACAGATACGCAGTGTTTT. Translated, it gives CSMDTDTDTQCF.

This clonotype was observed a few times. This chain connects TRBV4-1 to TRBJ2-7; 7 bases match TRBD1. The CDR3 spans 13 residues. With 3 bases clipped from V and 6 bases from J, the junction kept 5 bases outside the gene matches. The germline V gene encodes CDR1 MGHRA and CDR2 YSYEKL. This CDR3 reads CASSHPGGAEQYF. CDR3 coding DNA: TGCGCCAGCAGCCACCCAGGGGGTGCCGAGCAGTACTTC.

The chain uses TRBV10-3 and TRBJ1-1, with TRBD1 identical over 8 bases. The CDR3 has 13 amino acids. J was trimmed by 1 base and V by 6 bases; bases with no gene match: 1. In germline, CDR1 is ENHRY, CDR2 SYGVKD. CDR3 sequence: CAIRGQENTEAFF. The CDR3 DNA reads as TGTGCCATCAGGGGACAGGAGAACACTGAAGCTTTCTTT.